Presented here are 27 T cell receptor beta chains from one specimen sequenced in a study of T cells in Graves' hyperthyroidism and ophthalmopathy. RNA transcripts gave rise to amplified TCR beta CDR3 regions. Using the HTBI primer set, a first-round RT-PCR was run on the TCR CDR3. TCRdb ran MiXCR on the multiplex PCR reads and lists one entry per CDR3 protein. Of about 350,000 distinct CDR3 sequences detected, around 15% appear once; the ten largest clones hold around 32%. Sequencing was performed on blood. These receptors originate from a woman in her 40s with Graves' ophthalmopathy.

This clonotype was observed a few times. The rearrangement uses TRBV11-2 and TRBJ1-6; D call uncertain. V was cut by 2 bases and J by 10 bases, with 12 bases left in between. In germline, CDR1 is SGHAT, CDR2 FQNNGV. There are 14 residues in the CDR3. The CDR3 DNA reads TGTGCCAGCAGCTTAACAACCGTGGGGTCACCCCTCCACTTT. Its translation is CASSLTTVGSPLHF.

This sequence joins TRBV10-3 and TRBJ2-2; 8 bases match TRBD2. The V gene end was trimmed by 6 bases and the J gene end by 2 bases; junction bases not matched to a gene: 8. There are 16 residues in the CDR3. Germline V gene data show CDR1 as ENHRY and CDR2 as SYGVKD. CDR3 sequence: CAIRVSGGFNTGELFF. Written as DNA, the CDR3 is TGTGCCATCAGGGTATCGGGAGGGTTCAACACCGGGGAGCTGTTTTTT.

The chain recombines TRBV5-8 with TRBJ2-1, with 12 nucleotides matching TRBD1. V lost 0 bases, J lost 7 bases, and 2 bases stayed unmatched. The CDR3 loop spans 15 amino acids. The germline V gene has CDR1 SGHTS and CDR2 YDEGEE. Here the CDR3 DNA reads TGTGCCAGCAGCTTGGGGGACAGGGGGCTGAATGAGCAGTTCTTC. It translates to CASSLGDRGLNEQFF.

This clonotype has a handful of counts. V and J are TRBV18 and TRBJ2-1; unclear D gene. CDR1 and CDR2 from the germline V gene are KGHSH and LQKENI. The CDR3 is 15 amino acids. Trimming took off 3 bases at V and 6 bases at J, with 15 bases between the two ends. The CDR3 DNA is TGTGCCAGCTCACCCATAGCTATCTCGGGCAATGAGCAGTTCTTC. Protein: CASSPIAISGNEQFF.

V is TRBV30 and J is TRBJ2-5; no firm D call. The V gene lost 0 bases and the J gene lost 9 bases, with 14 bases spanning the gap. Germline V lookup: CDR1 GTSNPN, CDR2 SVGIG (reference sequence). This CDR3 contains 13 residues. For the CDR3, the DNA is TGTGCCTGGAGTGTTATGGTGGCCCGAGCCCAGTACTTC. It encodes CAWSVMVARAQYF. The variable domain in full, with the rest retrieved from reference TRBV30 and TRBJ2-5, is SQTIHQWPATLVQPVGSPLSLECTVEGTSNPNLYWYRQAAGRGLQLLFYSVGIGQISSEVPQNLSASRPQDRQFILSSKKLLLSDSGFYLCAWSVMVARAQYFGPGTRLLVL.

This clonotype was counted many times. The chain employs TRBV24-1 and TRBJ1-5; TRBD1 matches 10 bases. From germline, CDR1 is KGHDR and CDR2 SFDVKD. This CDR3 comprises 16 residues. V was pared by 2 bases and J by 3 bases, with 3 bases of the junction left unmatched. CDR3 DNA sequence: TGTGCCACCAGTGATTCGGACAGGGGGGACAATCAGCCCCAGCATTTT. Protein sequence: CATSDSDRGDNQPQHF.

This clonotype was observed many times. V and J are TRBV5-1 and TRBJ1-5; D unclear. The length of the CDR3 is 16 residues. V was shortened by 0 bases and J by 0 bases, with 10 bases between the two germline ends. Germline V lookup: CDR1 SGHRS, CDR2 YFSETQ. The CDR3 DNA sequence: TGCGCCAGCAGCTTGGCGGGGTCGTTTAGCAATCAGCCCCAGCATTTT. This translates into CASSLAGSFSNQPQHF.

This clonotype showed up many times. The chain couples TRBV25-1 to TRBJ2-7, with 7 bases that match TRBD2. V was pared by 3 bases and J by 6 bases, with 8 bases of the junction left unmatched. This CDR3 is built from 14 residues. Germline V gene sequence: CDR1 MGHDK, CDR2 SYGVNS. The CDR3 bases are TGTGCCAGCAGTGAGGGAGGGACCTTTCGCGAGCAGTACTTC. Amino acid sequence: CASSEGGTFREQYF.

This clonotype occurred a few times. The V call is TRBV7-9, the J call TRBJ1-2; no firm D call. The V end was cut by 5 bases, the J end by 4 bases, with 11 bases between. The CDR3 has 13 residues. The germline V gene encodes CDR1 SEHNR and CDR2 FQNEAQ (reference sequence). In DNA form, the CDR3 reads TGTGCCAGCAGCACCACTTCGGCCTATGGCTACACCTTC. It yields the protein CASSTTSAYGYTF.

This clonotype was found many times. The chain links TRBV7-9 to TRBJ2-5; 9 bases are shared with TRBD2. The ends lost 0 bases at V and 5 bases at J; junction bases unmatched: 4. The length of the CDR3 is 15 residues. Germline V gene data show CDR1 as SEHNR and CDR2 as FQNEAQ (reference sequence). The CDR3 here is CASSLAASGIETQYF. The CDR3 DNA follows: TGTGCCAGCAGCTTAGCGGCTAGCGGGATCGAGACCCAGTACTTC. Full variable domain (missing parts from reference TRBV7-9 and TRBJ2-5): DTGVSQNPRHKITKRGQNVTFRCDPISEHNRLYWYRQTLGQGPEFLTYFQNEAQLEKSRLLSDRFSAERPKGSFSTLEIQRTEQGDSAMYLCASSLAASGIETQYFGPGTRLLVL.

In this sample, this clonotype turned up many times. CDR3 in DNA: TGTGCCAGCAAGCTAGCGGAGACCACAGATACGCAGTATTTT. Its protein product is CASKLAETTDTQYF. The J gene is TRBJ2-3, the V gene TRBV2, with 7 bases lining up with TRBD2. Trimming took 7 bases from V and 2 from J; bases not matched to a gene: 6. CDR1 SNHLY and CDR2 FYNNEI come from the germline V gene. The length of the CDR3 is 14 residues.

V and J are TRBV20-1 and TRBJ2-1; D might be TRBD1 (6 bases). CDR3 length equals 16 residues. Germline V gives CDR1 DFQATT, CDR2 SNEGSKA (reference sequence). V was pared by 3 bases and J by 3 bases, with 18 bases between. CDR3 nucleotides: TGCAGTGCTAGGGGGGCCCGGACGAGAATCTACAATGAGCAGTTCTTC. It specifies CSARGARTRIYNEQFF.

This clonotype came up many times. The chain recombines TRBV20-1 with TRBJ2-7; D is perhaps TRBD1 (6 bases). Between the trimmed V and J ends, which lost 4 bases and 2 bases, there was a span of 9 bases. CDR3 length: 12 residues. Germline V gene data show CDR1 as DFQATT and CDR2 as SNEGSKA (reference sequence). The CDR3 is CSAKQGPYEQYF. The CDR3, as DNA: TGCAGTGCTAAACAGGGTCCCTACGAGCAGTACTTC.

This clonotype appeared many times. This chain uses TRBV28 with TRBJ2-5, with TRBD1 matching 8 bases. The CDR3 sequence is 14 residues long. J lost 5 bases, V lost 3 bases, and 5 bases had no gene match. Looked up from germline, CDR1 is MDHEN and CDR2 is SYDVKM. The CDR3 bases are TGTGCCAGCAGTTTTGGGACAGGTTGGGAGACCCAGTACTTC. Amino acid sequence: CASSFGTGWETQYF.

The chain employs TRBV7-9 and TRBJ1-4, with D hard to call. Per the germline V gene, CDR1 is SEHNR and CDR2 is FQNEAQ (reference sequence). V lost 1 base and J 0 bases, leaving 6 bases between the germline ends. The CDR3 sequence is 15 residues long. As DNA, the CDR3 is TGTGCCAGCAGCTTAGGAAGTGCAACTAATGAAAAACTGTTTTTT. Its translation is CASSLGSATNEKLFF.

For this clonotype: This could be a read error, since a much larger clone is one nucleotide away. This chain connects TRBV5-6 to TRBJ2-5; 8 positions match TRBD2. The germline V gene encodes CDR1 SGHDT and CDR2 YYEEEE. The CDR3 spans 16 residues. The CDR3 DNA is TGTGCCAGCAGCTTGCGTCCTAGCGGGTTACAAGGGACCCAGTACTTC. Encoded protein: CASSLRPSGLQGTQYF.

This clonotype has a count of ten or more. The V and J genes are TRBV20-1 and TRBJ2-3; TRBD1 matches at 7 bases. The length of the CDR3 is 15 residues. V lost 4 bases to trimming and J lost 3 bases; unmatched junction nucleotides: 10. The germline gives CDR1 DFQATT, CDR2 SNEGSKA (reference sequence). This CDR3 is CSANYRGRGTDTQYF. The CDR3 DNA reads TGCAGTGCTAATTATCGGGGCAGGGGGACAGATACGCAGTATTTT.

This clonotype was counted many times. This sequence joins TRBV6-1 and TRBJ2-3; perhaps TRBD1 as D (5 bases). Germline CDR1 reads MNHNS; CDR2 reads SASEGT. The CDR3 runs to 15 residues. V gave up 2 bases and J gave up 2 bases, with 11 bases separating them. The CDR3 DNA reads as TGTGCCAGCAGTGAACAGGACACCCACACAGATACGCAGTATTTT. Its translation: CASSEQDTHTDTQYF.

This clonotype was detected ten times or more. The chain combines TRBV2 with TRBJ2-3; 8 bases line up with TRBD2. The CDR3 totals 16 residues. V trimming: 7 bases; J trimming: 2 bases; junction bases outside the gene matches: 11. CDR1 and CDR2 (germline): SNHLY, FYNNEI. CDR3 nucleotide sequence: TGTGCCAGCAAAATAGATTCGGGGGGGTCCACAGATACGCAGTATTTT. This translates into CASKIDSGGSTDTQYF.

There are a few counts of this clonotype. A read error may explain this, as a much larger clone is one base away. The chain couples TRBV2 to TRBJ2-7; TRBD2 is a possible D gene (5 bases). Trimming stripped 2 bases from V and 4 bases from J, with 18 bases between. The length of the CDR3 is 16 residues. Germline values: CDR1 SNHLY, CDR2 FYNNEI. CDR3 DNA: TGTGCCAGCAGTGAAAGCGGCCTCGACCCGGGTTACGAGCAGTACTTC. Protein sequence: CASSESGLDPGYEQYF.

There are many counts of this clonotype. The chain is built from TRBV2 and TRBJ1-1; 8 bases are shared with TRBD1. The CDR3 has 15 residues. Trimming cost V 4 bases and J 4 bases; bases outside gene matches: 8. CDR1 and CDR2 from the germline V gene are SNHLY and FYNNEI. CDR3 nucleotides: TGTGCCAGCAGTGCCGGACAGGGTGTAGGCACTGAAGCTTTCTTT. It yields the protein CASSAGQGVGTEAFF.

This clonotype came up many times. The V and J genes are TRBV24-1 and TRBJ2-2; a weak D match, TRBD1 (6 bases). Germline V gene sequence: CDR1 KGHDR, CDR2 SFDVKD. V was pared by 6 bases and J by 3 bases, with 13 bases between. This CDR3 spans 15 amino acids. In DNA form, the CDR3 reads TGTGCCACCAGTCGCAGGACAGATTACACCGGGGAGCTGTTTTTT. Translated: CATSRRTDYTGELFF.

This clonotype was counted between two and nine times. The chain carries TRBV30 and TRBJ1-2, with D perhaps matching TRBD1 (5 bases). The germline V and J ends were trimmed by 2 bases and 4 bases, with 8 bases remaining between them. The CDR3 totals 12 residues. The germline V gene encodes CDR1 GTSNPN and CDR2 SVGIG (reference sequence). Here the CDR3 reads CAWSKGLYGYTF. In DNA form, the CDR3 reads TGTGCCTGGAGTAAGGGACTCTATGGCTACACCTTC.

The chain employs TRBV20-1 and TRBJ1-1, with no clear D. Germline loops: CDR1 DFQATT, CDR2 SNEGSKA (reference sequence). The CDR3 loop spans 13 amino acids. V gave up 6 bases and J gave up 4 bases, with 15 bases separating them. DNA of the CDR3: TGCAGTGCCCGTACTCCCTTGGGCACTGAAGCTTTCTTT. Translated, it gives CSARTPLGTEAFF.

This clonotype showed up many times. CDR3 protein: CASSSNRELLVEQFF. The CDR3 nucleotides read TGTGCCAGCAGCTCAAACAGAGAGCTGTTGGTTGAGCAGTTCTTC. This chain joins TRBV7-9 and TRBJ2-1; the D is unclear. CDR1 and CDR2 (germline): SEHNR, FQNEAQ (reference sequence). The CDR3 covers 15 residues. V was clipped by 4 bases and J by 9 bases, with 19 bases between them. The variable domain in full, with the rest retrieved from reference TRBV7-9 and TRBJ2-1, is DTGVSQNPRHKITKRGQNVTFRCDPISEHNRLYWYRQTLGQGPEFLTYFQNEAQLEKSRLLSDRFSAERPKGSFSTLEIQRTEQGDSAMYLCASSSNRELLVEQFFGPGTRLTVL.

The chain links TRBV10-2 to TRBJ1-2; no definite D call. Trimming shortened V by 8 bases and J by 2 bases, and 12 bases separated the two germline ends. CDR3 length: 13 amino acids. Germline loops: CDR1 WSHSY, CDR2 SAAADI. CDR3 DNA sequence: TGCGCCAGCGGAGAGGTGTCAAACTATGGCTACACCTTC. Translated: CASGEVSNYGYTF.

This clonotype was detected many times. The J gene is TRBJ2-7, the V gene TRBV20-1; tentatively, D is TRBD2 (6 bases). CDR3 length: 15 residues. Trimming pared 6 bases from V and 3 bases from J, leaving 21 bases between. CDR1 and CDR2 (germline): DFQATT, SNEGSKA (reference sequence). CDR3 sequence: CSAERPGLGIYEQYF. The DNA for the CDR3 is TGCAGTGCAGAGCGTCCGGGACTGGGAATCTACGAGCAGTACTTC.